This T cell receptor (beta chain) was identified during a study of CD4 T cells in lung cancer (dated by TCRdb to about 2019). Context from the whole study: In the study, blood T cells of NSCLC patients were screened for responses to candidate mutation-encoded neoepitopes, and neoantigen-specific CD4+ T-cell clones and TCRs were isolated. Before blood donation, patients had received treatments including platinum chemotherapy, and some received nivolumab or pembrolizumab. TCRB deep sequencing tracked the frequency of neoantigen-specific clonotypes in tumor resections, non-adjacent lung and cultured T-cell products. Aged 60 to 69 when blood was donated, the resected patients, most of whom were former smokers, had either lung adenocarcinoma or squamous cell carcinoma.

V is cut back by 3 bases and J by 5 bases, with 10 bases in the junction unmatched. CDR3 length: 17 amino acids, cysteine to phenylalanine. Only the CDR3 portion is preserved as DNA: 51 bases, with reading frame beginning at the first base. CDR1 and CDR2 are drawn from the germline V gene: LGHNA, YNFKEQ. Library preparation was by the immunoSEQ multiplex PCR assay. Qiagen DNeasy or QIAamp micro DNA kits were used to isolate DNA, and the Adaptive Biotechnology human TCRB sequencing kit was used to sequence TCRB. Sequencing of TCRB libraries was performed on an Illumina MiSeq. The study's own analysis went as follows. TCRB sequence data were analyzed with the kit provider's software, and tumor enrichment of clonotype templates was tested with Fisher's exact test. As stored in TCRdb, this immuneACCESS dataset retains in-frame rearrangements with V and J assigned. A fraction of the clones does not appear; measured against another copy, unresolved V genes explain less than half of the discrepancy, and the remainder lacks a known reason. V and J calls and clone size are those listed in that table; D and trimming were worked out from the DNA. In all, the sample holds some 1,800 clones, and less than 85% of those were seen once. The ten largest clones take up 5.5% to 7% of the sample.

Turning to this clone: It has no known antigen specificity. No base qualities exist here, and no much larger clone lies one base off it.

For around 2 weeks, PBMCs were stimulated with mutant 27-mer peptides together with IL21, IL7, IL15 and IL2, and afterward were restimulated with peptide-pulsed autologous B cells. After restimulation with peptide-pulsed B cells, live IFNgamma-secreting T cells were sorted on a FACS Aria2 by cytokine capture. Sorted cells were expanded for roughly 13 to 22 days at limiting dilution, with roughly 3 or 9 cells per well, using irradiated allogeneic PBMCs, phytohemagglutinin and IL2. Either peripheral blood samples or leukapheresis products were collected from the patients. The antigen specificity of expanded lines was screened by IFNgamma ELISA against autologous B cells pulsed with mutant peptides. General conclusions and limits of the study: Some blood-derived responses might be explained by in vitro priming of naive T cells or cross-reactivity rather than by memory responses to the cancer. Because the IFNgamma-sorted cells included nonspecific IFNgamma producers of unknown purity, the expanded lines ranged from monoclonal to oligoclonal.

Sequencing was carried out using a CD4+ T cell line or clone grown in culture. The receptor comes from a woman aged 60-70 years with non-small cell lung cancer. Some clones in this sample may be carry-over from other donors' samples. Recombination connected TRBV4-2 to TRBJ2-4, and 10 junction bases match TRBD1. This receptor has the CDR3 CASSQLTGGSEENIQYF. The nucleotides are TGTGCCAGCAGCCAGCTGACAGGGGGCTCGGAGGAAAACATTCAGTACTTC.